These 9 T cell receptor beta chains share one sample of origin, sequenced in a study of blood T cell repertoires in COVID-19. This table comes from immunoSEQ multiplex PCR, and its TCRdb copy is limited to in-frame clones, with some not included. Among about 150,000 clones listed, more than 65% were seen once. The specimen was peripheral blood. The receptors come from a woman aged 80 or over with acute or convalescent COVID-19.

This clone was observed a handful of times. The chain joins TRBV10-2 to TRBJ2-1, with 12 bases fitting TRBD2. The V gene end was trimmed by 7 bases and the J gene end by 7 bases; junction bases not matched to a gene: 11. This CDR3 is 16 amino acids long. Germline V gene data show CDR1 as WSHSY and CDR2 as SAAADI. Here the CDR3 reads CASTLSSGTSGNEQFF. The CDR3 nucleotides read TGCGCCAGCACTTTATCTTCCGGGACTAGCGGGAATGAGCAGTTCTTC.

The CDR3 protein is CASSEREGDQPQHF. In DNA, the CDR3 is TGTGCCAGCAGTGAAAGGGAGGGCGATCAGCCCCAGCATTTT. J is TRBJ1-5 and V is TRBV6-1; D ambiguous. The germline V and J ends were trimmed by 2 bases and 5 bases, with 10 bases remaining between them. Germline-derived CDR1 and CDR2 are MNHNS and SASEGT. The CDR3 contains 14 residues.

V and J are TRBV5-1 and TRBJ2-7, with TRBD1 matching over 8 bases. CDR3 length: 14 residues. Germline V gene sequence: CDR1 SGHRS, CDR2 YFSETQ. V lost 4 bases to trimming and J lost 2 bases; unmatched junction nucleotides: 5. CDR3: CASSGRDRPYEQYF. The CDR3 nucleotides read TGCGCCAGCAGCGGCCGGGACAGGCCCTACGAGCAGTACTTC.

Here the CDR3 DNA reads TGCGCCAGCAGCTTAACAGGGGAAGGTGGCCAGCCCCAGCATTTT. It specifies CASSLTGEGGQPQHF. The genes are TRBV5-1 and TRBJ1-5; 7 positions agree with TRBD1. The CDR3 extends over 15 amino acids. In germline, CDR1 is SGHRS, CDR2 YFSETQ. V shed 2 bases and J 7 bases; nucleotides not matched to a gene: 9.

The V gene is TRBV5-1, the J gene TRBJ2-5; 7 positions agree with TRBD2. Germline trimming cut 2 bases from V and 5 bases from J; bases unmatched to any gene: 3. This CDR3 is built from 13 residues. CDR1 and CDR2 (germline): SGHRS, YFSETQ. CDR3 DNA: TGCGCCAGCAGCTTTGAGCGGGGCGAGACCCAGTACTTC. Amino acids: CASSFERGETQYF.

This chain uses TRBV19 with TRBJ2-1, with D possibly being TRBD2 (6 bases). Trimming shortened V by 7 bases and J by 4 bases, and 20 bases separated the two germline ends. Germline CDR1 reads LNHDA; CDR2 reads SQIVND (reference sequence). The CDR3 has 16 residues. CDR3 loop: CASTEGLSLSYNEQFF. CDR3 coding DNA: TGTGCCAGTACGGAGGGACTTTCCCTTAGTTACAATGAGCAGTTCTTC.

DNA for the CDR3: TGTGCCAGCAGCTCCTACAGGGGGACCTATGGCTACACCTTC. The encoded protein is CASSSYRGTYGYTF. This chain connects TRBV7-9 to TRBJ1-2, with 8 positions matching TRBD1. CDR3 length: 14 residues. In germline, CDR1 is SEHNR, CDR2 FQNEAQ (reference sequence). V shed 4 bases and J 4 bases; nucleotides not matched to a gene: 5.

The chain links TRBV5-1 to TRBJ1-1; no definite D call. The CDR3 runs to 15 residues. Germline V gene sequence: CDR1 SGHRS, CDR2 YFSETQ. Trimming stripped 4 bases from V and 1 base from J, with 14 bases between. CDR3 loop: CASSPGGRSNTEAFF. As DNA, the CDR3 is TGCGCCAGCAGCCCCGGAGGCCGTTCGAACACTGAAGCTTTCTTT.

The V and J genes are TRBV6-2 or TRBV6-3 and TRBJ1-6; 8 bases fit TRBD1. The V gene's germline CDR1 is MNHEY and CDR2 SVGEGT. This CDR3 spans 14 amino acids. Trimming took 5 bases from V and 7 from J; bases not matched to a gene: 4. In DNA, the CDR3 is TGTGCCAGCAGTCCCCGGACAGGGAATTCACCCCTCCACTTT. Translating gives CASSPRTGNSPLHF.